This TCR beta chain was retrieved from a study of cytomegalovirus exposure and HLA in healthy donors. Across the study: The 550 to 800 first-cohort repertoires and the 95 to 150 validation repertoires shared the same platform, a later analysis reported.

This clone was counted only a few times. Germline CDR1 and CDR2: SGHRS and YFSETQ. V lost 4 bases to trimming and J lost 7 bases; unmatched junction nucleotides: 15. This CDR3 region has 17 residues. Measured with immunoSEQ multiplex PCR; TCRdb has only the in-frame clones, and not every one. Counted here are 150,000 to 250,000 clones, 75% to 85% occurring once; the ten biggest clones make up over 10%. The material sequenced was PBMCs. This clonotype was obtained from a woman younger than 45 in good health and CMV-seropositive. This rearrangement joins TRBV5-1 to TRBJ2-7; TRBD2 matches 12 bases. The CDR3 here is CASSQTSGSRLAREQYF. CDR3 DNA sequence: TGCGCCAGCAGCCAGACTAGCGGGAGTCGGCTGGCGAGGGAGCAGTACTTC.